This T cell receptor beta chain was recorded in a study of OX40 agonist ivuxolimab in advanced cancers. Background on the study: In this trial design, patients received ivuxolimab intravenously at 0.01 to 10 mg/kg every 2 weeks. Cohort: 82.7% men, mean age around 60, aged roughly 23 to 90.

Sequencing used immunoSEQ multiplex PCR; TCRdb keeps in-frame clones, though not all of them. The repertoire holds about 35,000 clones, with roughly 89% as singletons. Germline lookup yields CDR1 DFQATT and CDR2 SNEGSKA (reference sequence). The CDR3 is made up of 11 amino acids. The sample in question was CD4+ or CD8+ T cells sorted from blood, obtained in a trial of the OX40 agonist ivuxolimab. The TCR sequence derives from an adult with an advanced solid tumor such as melanoma, head and neck, liver or kidney cancer. V and J are TRBV20-1 and TRBJ2-3, with unresolved D. The CDR3: CTASSTDTQYF. Here the CDR3 DNA reads TGCACCGCCTCTTCAACAGATACGCAGTATTTT.